This TCR beta chain was found in a study of T cell clonotyping in hematopoietic cell transplantation. Time point given: recipient sample about 28 days before transplant, after cytoreduction. Using immunoSEQ multiplex PCR, the repertoire was profiled, and TCRdb retains in-frame clones only, with some absent. The data show some 40,000 clones, around 85% seen once. Germline values: CDR1 MNHEY, CDR2 SMNVEV (reference sequence). The CDR3 length is 15 residues. With 2 bases clipped from V and 2 bases from J, the junction kept 4 bases outside the gene matches. The sample in question was peripheral blood mononuclear cells, obtained before stem cell transplant. The rearrangement joins TRBV27 to TRBJ2-7, with 9 positions matching TRBD1. This sequence originates from a man in his sixties with acute myeloid leukemia. Some clones in this sample may be carry-over from other donors' samples. CDR3 sequence (DNA): TGTGCCAGCAGTTTAGGAGGGACAGGGCCCTACGAGCAGTACTTC. This gives the protein CASSLGGTGPYEQYF.